The clone carrying this T cell receptor (beta chain) came up a few times. What it binds is not known. Trimming removed 3 bases from V and 0 bases from J, with 10 bases in between. The CDR3 is 14 amino acids. The V gene's germline CDR1 is SGDLS and CDR2 YYNGEE. The data stem from a study of T cells in Graves' hyperthyroidism and ophthalmopathy. Overall study context: Upon initial diagnosis and before any treatment, peripheral blood was collected. Broader study findings: Researchers report that a 13 V-J model separated ophthalmopathy from stable hyperthyroidism.

Exclusion of a patient resulted from uncontrolled infection, other autoimmune disease, pregnancy or lactation. For the diagnoses, clinical symptoms, serum thyroxine and TRAb, thyroid ultrasound and orbital computed tomography were used. Amplified regions were TCR beta CDR3 sequences from RNA transcripts. HTBI primers were used for first-round RT-PCR of the TCR CDR3. TCRdb reanalysed the multiplex PCR reads using MiXCR and keeps one entry per CDR3 protein. The data hold around 450,000 distinct CDR3 sequences, with roughly 13% observed a single time. The clonotype originates from a woman aged 18-29 years with Graves' hyperthyroidism. The rearrangement links TRBV9 to TRBJ2-7, with a tentative D call TRBD1 (6 bases). Sequencing used blood. In DNA form, the CDR3 reads TGTGCCAGCAGCGAGGGGACAAACTCCTACGAGCAGTACTTC. Translating it yields CASSEGTNSYEQYF. The full variable domain, in which reference TRBV9 and TRBJ2-7 provide the parts outside the CDR3, is DSGVTQTPKHLITATGQRVTLRCSPRSGDLSVYWYQQSLDQGLQFLIQYYNGEERAKGNILERFSAQQFPDLHSELNLSSLELGDSALYFCASSEGTNSYEQYFGPGTRLTVT.